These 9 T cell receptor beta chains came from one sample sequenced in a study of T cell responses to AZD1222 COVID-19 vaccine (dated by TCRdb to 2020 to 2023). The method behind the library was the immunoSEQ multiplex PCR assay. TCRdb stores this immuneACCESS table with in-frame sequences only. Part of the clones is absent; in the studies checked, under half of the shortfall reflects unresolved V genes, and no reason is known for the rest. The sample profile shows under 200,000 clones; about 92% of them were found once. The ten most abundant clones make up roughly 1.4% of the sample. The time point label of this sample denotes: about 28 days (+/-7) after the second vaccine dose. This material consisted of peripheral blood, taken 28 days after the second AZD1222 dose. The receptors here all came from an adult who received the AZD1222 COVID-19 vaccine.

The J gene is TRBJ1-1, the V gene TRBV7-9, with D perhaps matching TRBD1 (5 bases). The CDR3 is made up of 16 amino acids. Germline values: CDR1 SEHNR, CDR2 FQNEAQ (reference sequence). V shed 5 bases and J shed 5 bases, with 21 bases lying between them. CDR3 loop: CASSLGPRDGETEAFF. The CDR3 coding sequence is TGTGCCAGCAGCCTCGGACCCAGGGATGGGGAGACTGAAGCTTTCTTT.

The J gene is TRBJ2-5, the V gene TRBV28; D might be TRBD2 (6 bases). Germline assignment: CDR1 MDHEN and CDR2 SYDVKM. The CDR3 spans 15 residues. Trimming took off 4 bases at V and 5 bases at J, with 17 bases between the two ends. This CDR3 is CASSSRGSLGETQYF. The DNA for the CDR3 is TGTGCCAGCAGTTCTCGGGGGAGCTTGGGTGAGACCCAGTACTTC.

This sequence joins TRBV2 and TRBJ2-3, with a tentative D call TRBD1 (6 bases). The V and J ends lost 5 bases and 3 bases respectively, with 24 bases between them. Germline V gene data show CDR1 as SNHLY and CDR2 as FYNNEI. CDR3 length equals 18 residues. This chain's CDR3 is CASSSLTGTGQVTDTQYF. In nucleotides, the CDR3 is TGTGCCAGCAGTTCGTTAACAGGGACCGGTCAAGTGACAGATACGCAGTATTTT. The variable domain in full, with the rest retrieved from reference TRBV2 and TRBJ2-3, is EPEVTQTPSHQVTQMGQEVILRCVPISNHLYFYWYRQILGQKVEFLVSFYNNEISEKSEIFDDQFSVERPDGSNFTLKIRSTKLEDSAMYFCASSSLTGTGQVTDTQYFGPGTRLTVL.

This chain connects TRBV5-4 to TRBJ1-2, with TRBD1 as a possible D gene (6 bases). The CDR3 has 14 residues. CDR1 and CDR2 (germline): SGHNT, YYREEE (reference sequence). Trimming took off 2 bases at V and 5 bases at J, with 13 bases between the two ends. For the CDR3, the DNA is TGTGCCAGCAGCTTAGTTGAAGGGGGATATGGCTACACCTTC. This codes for CASSLVEGGYGYTF.

CDR3 bases: TGTGCCATCCACCCACGTGGAGCTAACTATGGCTACACCTTC. Protein product: CAIHPRGANYGYTF. This rearrangement joins TRBV10-3 to TRBJ1-2, with D uncertain. Trimming cost V 8 bases and J 0 bases, with 13 bases left between them. The CDR3 covers 14 residues. From germline, CDR1 is ENHRY and CDR2 SYGVKD.

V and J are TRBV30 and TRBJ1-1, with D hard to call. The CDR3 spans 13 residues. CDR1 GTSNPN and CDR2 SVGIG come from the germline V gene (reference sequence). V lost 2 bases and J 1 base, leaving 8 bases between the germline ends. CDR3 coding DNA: TGTGCCTGGAGTCGGGCGAGGAACACTGAAGCTTTCTTT. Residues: CAWSRARNTEAFF.

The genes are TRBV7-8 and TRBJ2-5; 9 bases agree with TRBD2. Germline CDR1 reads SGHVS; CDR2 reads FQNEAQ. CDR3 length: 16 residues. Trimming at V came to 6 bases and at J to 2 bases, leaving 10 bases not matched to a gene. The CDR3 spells CASSLRGSGSQETQYF. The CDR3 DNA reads TGTGCCAGCAGTTTAAGGGGTAGCGGGAGTCAAGAGACCCAGTACTTC. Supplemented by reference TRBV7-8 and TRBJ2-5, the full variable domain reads GAGVSQSPRYKVAKRGQDVALRCDPISGHVSLFWYQQALGQGPEFLTYFQNEAQLDKSGLPSDRFFAERPEGSVSTLKIQRTQQEDSAVYLCASSLRGSGSQETQYFGPGTRLLVL.

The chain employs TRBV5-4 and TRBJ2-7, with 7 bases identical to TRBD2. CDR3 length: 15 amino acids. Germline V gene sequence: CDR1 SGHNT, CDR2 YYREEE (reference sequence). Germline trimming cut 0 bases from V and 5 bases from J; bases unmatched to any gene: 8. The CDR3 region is CASSLGARESHEQYF. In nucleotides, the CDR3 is TGTGCCAGCAGCTTGGGGGCGCGGGAGTCCCACGAGCAGTACTTC.

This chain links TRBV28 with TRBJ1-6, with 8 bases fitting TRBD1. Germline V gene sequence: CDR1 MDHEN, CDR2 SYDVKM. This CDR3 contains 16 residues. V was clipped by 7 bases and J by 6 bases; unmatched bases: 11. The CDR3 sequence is CASTLGQGGGNSPLHF. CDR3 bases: TGTGCCAGCACCCTAGGACAGGGCGGGGGTAATTCACCCCTCCACTTT.